Below are 4 T cell receptor beta chains sequenced from a single sample in a study of T cells after yellow fever vaccination. TCRdb used MiXCR to reprocess the 5' RACE reads, holding one entry per CDR3 protein. The data contain 300,000 to 350,000 distinct CDR3 sequences, roughly 8% of them singletons. The sequencing used PBMCs, collected approximately 47 days after the first yellow fever vaccination. The receptors originated from a man younger than 35 who received the YFV17D yellow fever vaccine.

The DNA of the CDR3 is TGTGCCAGCAGCACCGGACAAGGCCTTTCCCCTTCACCCCTCCACTTT. It encodes CASSTGQGLSPSPLHF. This chain links TRBV7-6 with TRBJ1-6; perhaps TRBD1 as D (5 bases). From germline, CDR1 is SGHVS and CDR2 FNYEAQ. This CDR3 spans 16 amino acids. Trimming took off 5 bases at V and 9 bases at J, with 20 bases between the two ends.

J is TRBJ2-7 and V is TRBV6-2 or TRBV6-3; D unclear. Germline V gene lookup returns CDR1 MNHEY and CDR2 SVGEGT. The CDR3 is 14 residues long. V lost 1 base to trimming and J lost 6 bases, with 13 bases between them. CDR3 in amino acids: CASSYYSRLGEQYF. As DNA, the CDR3 is TGTGCCAGCAGTTACTACAGCCGTCTCGGCGAGCAGTACTTC.

This clonotype was found many times. One junction end disagrees with the germline gene, perhaps due to a read error. This chain joins TRBV5-1 and TRBJ2-7; TRBD2 might be the D (6 bases). Germline assignment: CDR1 SGHRS and CDR2 YFSETQ. The CDR3 runs to 14 residues. CDR3 loop: CASSLAGLQYGQYF. The CDR3 coding sequence is TGCGCCAGCAGCTTGGCGGGACTGCAGTACGGGCAGTACTTC.

The chain is built from TRBV18 and TRBJ1-2, with D maybe TRBD1 (5 bases). The CDR3 contains 14 residues. The V gene lost 3 bases and the J gene lost 4 bases, with 12 bases spanning the gap. The germline CDR1 and CDR2 sequences are KGHSH and LQKENI. This CDR3 reads CASSPQGNIYGYTF. The CDR3, as DNA: TGTGCCAGCTCACCGCAGGGCAATATCTATGGCTACACCTTC.